Below are 18 T cell receptor beta chains sequenced from a single sample in a study of T cell responses to AZD1222 COVID-19 vaccine. TCRdb keeps only in-frame clones here, not all; method: immunoSEQ multiplex PCR. This sample carries 100,000 to 120,000 clones, approximately 85% of them seen once, and the ten largest clones take around 4.6%. Sequences were derived from peripheral blood, sampled on day 0 of AZD1222 vaccination. All receptors derive from an adult in good health.

This chain links TRBV5-1 with TRBJ2-5; 10 positions agree with TRBD1. The J segment lost 4 bases and the V segment lost 5 bases, leaving 5 bases of the junction unmatched. The length of the CDR3 is 14 residues. Per the germline V gene, CDR1 is SGHRS and CDR2 is YFSETQ. The DNA for the CDR3 is TGCGCCAGCAGTAACCGGGACAGGGGAGAGACCCAGTACTTC. Its protein is CASSNRDRGETQYF. Full variable domain (missing parts from reference TRBV5-1 and TRBJ2-5): KAGVTQTPRYLIKTRGQQVTLSCSPISGHRSVSWYQQTPGQGLQFLFEYFSETQRNKGNFPGRFSGRQFSNSRSEMNVSTLELGDSALYLCASSNRDRGETQYFGPGTRLLVL.

The chain employs TRBV4-1 and TRBJ1-2, with TRBD1 matching 10 bases. CDR3 length equals 15 residues. The J segment lost 7 bases and the V segment lost 4 bases, leaving 9 bases of the junction unmatched. The germline CDR1 and CDR2 sequences are MGHRA and YSYEKL. The CDR3 here is CASSLQTGGASGYTF. For the CDR3, the DNA is TGCGCCAGCAGCCTTCAGACAGGGGGCGCGTCTGGCTACACCTTC.

The chain uses TRBV11-2 and TRBJ2-1, with 14 bases aligning to TRBD2. Germline loops: CDR1 SGHAT, CDR2 FQNNGV. The junction had 7 bases not matched to a gene; V was cut back by 5 bases and J by 10 bases. This CDR3 has 15 amino acids. The chain's CDR3 is CASSGGLAGGEEQFF. In nucleotides, the CDR3 is TGTGCCAGCAGCGGTGGACTAGCGGGAGGAGAAGAGCAGTTCTTC. Combining the CDR3 with reference TRBV11-2 and TRBJ2-1 gives the whole variable domain EAGVAQSPRYKIIEKRQSVAFWCNPISGHATLYWYQQILGQGPKLLIQFQNNGVVDDSQLPKDRFSAERLKGVDSTLKIQPAKLEDSAVYLCASSGGLAGGEEQFFGPGTRLTVL.

The chain combines TRBV7-8 with TRBJ1-5, with D hard to call. The V gene's germline CDR1 is SGHVS and CDR2 FQNEAQ. Between the trimmed V and J ends, which lost 0 bases and 5 bases, there was a span of 8 bases. The length of the CDR3 is 14 residues. The CDR3 DNA is TGTGCCAGCAGCTTAGCCTCCCCTGATCAGCCCCAGCATTTT. Its protein is CASSLASPDQPQHF.

This sequence joins TRBV4-3 and TRBJ2-2; possible D gene TRBD2, 6 bases. This CDR3 is 14 amino acids long. The germline V gene encodes CDR1 LGHNA and CDR2 YSLEER. Trimming took 7 bases from V and 3 from J, leaving 12 bases between them. In DNA form, the CDR3 reads TGCGCCAGCAAAGCGGGTTGGGACACCGGGGAGCTGTTTTTT. It codes for CASKAGWDTGELFF.

This sequence joins TRBV11-2 and TRBJ2-3, with TRBD1 identical over 8 bases. Trimming cost V 5 bases and J 2 bases; bases outside gene matches: 12. There are 17 residues in the CDR3. Per the germline V gene, CDR1 is SGHAT and CDR2 is FQNNGV. CDR3 in DNA: TGTGCCAGCAGCGGGACAGGACAGGGACAATACACAGATACGCAGTATTTT. Translated, it gives CASSGTGQGQYTDTQYF.

This rearrangement joins TRBV12-3 or TRBV12-4 to TRBJ1-5; D remains ambiguous. Trimming left V 1 base short and J 9 bases short, with 4 bases between. This CDR3 has 11 amino acids. The CDR3: CASSLEGPQHF. The CDR3 bases are TGTGCCAGCAGTTTAGAGGGGCCCCAGCATTTT.

This clone was seen once. The V gene is TRBV11-1, the J gene TRBJ1-1; D gene ambiguous. V was trimmed by 5 bases and J by 0 bases, leaving 16 bases between them. The CDR3 has 16 amino acids. Germline V gene lookup returns CDR1 SGHAT and CDR2 FQDESV (reference sequence). In DNA form, the CDR3 reads TGTGCCAGCAGCCCCAGACAAGGGAGGATGAACACTGAAGCTTTCTTT. Amino acids: CASSPRQGRMNTEAFF. Full variable domain (missing parts from reference TRBV11-1 and TRBJ1-1): EAEVAQSPRYKITEKSQAVAFWCDPISGHATLYWYRQILGQGPELLVQFQDESVVDDSQLPKDRFSAERLKGVDSTLKIQPAELGDSAMYLCASSPRQGRMNTEAFFGQGTRLTVV.

This clone was detected only a few times. The chain carries TRBV5-1 and TRBJ1-4; TRBD1 agrees at 7 bases. The germline V gene encodes CDR1 SGHRS and CDR2 YFSETQ. V dropped 7 bases and J dropped 4; count of bases not matched to a gene: 7. This CDR3 contains 14 residues. In DNA, the CDR3 is TGCGCCAGCCGCTCCGGGACAGTTAATGAAAAACTGTTTTTT. Translation gives CASRSGTVNEKLFF.

The V call is TRBV2, the J call TRBJ2-5; TRBD2 matches 12 bases. V lost 5 bases and J lost 5; bases outside the gene matches: 9. CDR1 and CDR2 (germline): SNHLY, FYNNEI. This CDR3 comprises 16 residues. Written as DNA, the CDR3 is TGTGCCAGCAGTCAAGGACTAGCGGGGCTGGGGGAGACCCAGTACTTC. It codes for CASSQGLAGLGETQYF. The full variable domain, its missing parts supplied by reference TRBV2 and TRBJ2-5, is EPEVTQTPSHQVTQMGQEVILRCVPISNHLYFYWYRQILGQKVEFLVSFYNNEISEKSEIFDDQFSVERPDGSNFTLKIRSTKLEDSAMYFCASSQGLAGLGETQYFGPGTRLLVL.

The chain couples TRBV14 to TRBJ2-5, with D tentatively TRBD1 (6 bases). The V end lost 3 bases, the J end lost 1 base, and 15 bases lay between the germline ends. The CDR3 runs to 16 residues. Germline assignment: CDR1 SGHDN and CDR2 FVKESK. The CDR3 is CASSQAGAGVQETQYF. The CDR3 coding sequence is TGTGCCAGCAGCCAGGCCGGGGCAGGGGTCCAAGAGACCCAGTACTTC.

The gene calls are TRBV18 and TRBJ2-7, with 10 bases identical to TRBD2. The V and J ends lost 2 bases and 7 bases, in that order; junction bases with no gene match: 11. CDR1 is KGHSH, CDR2 LQKENI, per germline. The CDR3 consists of 16 residues. The CDR3 loop is CASSPYSPSGGTEQYF. CDR3 nucleotide sequence: TGTGCCAGCTCACCATACAGTCCTAGCGGGGGTACAGAGCAGTACTTC.

The J gene is TRBJ1-1, the V gene TRBV18; TRBD1 agrees at 11 bases. The CDR3 runs 16 residues. V shed 4 bases and J 5 bases; nucleotides not matched to a gene: 9. The germline V gene encodes CDR1 KGHSH and CDR2 LQKENI. CDR3 DNA: TGTGCCAGCTCACGGAGAGGACAGGGGGCGTGGACTGAAGCTTTCTTT. Amino acids: CASSRRGQGAWTEAFF.

This chain joins TRBV5-1 and TRBJ1-4, with a weak D call TRBD1 (5 bases). The CDR3 is 17 amino acids. Per germline, CDR1 SGHRS and CDR2 YFSETQ. V lost 5 bases to trimming and J lost 2 bases, with 19 bases between them. The CDR3 nucleotides read TGCGCCAGCAGGGATGGTGTGGAGGGGACCACTAATGAAAAACTGTTTTTT. Translated, it gives CASRDGVEGTTNEKLFF.

J is TRBJ2-5 and V is TRBV6-5; TRBD1 might be the D (5 bases). The ends were cut back, 5 bases at V and 0 bases at J, with 7 bases in the middle. CDR1 is MNHEY and CDR2 is SVGAGI in the germline V gene. The CDR3 length is 13 residues. The CDR3 is CASSPGYQETQYF. The CDR3 DNA is TGTGCCAGCAGTCCAGGGTACCAAGAGACCCAGTACTTC.

The rearrangement links TRBV27 to TRBJ1-1; tentative D call: TRBD1 (6 bases). With 5 bases removed from V and 3 bases from J, the gap between germline ends came to 10 bases. CDR1 is MNHEY, CDR2 SMNVEV, per germline (reference sequence). The CDR3 loop spans 13 amino acids. CDR3 loop: CASSQGIYTEAFF. The DNA for the CDR3 is TGTGCCAGCAGTCAGGGGATTTACACTGAAGCTTTCTTT.

This rearrangement joins TRBV18 to TRBJ2-2; D unresolved. Germline assignment: CDR1 KGHSH and CDR2 LQKENI. V was pared by 7 bases and J by 4 bases, with 13 bases between. The CDR3 totals 14 residues. This chain's CDR3 is CASLVGSATGELFF. For the CDR3, the DNA is TGTGCCAGCTTGGTGGGCTCGGCCACCGGGGAGCTGTTTTTT.

The chain carries TRBV18 and TRBJ1-3; 11 nucleotides line up with TRBD1. V trimming: 0 bases; J trimming: 2 bases; junction bases outside the gene matches: 6. Germline V gives CDR1 KGHSH, CDR2 LQKENI. This CDR3 is built from 18 residues. Here the CDR3 reads CASSPPPGQGGTGNTIYF. DNA for the CDR3: TGTGCCAGCTCACCACCCCCGGGACAGGGGGGTACTGGAAACACCATATATTTT. Variable domain in full (rest from reference TRBV18 and TRBJ1-3): NAGVMQNPRHLVRRRGQEARLRCSPMKGHSHVYWYRQLPEEGLKFMVYLQKENIIDESGMPKERFSAEFPKEGPSILRIQQVVRGDSAAYFCASSPPPGQGGTGNTIYFGEGSWLTVV.